The 18 T cell receptor beta chains presented below share a single source sample, sequenced in a study of T cell repertoires in ileal Crohn's disease. Specified time point: neoterminal ileum biopsy at postoperative endoscopy, about 6 months after surgery. The protocol was immunoSEQ multiplex PCR, while the TCRdb copy is restricted to in-frame clones and leaves out a portion. The sample carries roughly 62,000 clones, roughly nine tenths recorded once. The sequenced material came from ileal tissue. These receptors came from an adult with Crohn's disease.

J is TRBJ1-4 and V is TRBV27; 8 bases line up with TRBD1. Germline CDR1 MNHEY, CDR2 SMNVEV (reference sequence). With 6 bases clipped from V and 8 bases from J, the junction kept 8 bases outside the gene matches. The CDR3 runs 14 residues. The DNA for the CDR3 is TGTGCCAGCAGGGCACAGGGGGTAGGGGAAAAACTGTTTTTT. Residues: CASRAQGVGEKLFF.

This clone has only one observation. V usage is TRBV5-6 and J usage is TRBJ1-4, with 8 positions matching TRBD1. The V segment lost 5 bases and the J segment 1 base; nucleotides outside the gene matches: 7. The CDR3 loop spans 16 amino acids. Germline loops: CDR1 SGHDT, CDR2 YYEEEE. The CDR3 sequence: CASSATGALTNEKLFF. In DNA, the CDR3 is TGTGCCAGCAGTGCGACAGGGGCCCTAACTAATGAAAAACTGTTTTTT.

The chain employs TRBV15 and TRBJ1-1, with D unclear. V gave up 3 bases and J gave up 8 bases, with 13 bases separating them. Germline loops: CDR1 LNHNV, CDR2 YYDKDF (reference sequence). The CDR3 spans 13 residues. The CDR3 reads CATSSYSVLEAFF. CDR3 DNA: TGTGCCACCAGCAGTTACAGTGTTCTCGAAGCTTTCTTT.

Only one count was recorded for this clone. This chain's CDR3 is CASSESLGLARYEQYV. CDR3 nucleotides: TGCGCCAGCAGTGAGTCCCTAGGACTAGCCAGGTACGAGCAGTACGTC. The V gene is TRBV10-2, the J gene TRBJ2-7, with 8 bases lining up with TRBD2. Trimming took 0 bases from V and 4 from J; bases not matched to a gene: 8. The CDR3 has 16 residues. Germline values: CDR1 WSHSY, CDR2 SAAADI.

The rearrangement uses TRBV4-1 and TRBJ2-7, with D possibly being TRBD2 (5 bases). The CDR3 loop spans 14 amino acids. Germline V gene data show CDR1 as MGHRA and CDR2 as YSYEKL. Deletions cut 1 base from V and 1 base from J, with 8 bases between. CDR3 amino acids: CASSQVAQSYEQYF. CDR3 DNA: TGCGCCAGCAGCCAAGTAGCGCAATCCTACGAGCAGTACTTC.

V gene TRBV25-1 combines with J gene TRBJ1-1; TRBD1 agrees at 7 bases. This CDR3 region has 13 residues. Germline assignment: CDR1 MGHDK and CDR2 SYGVNS. V shed 8 bases, J shed 4 bases, and the junction held 7 bases outside the gene matches. The CDR3 is CASLQGRGTEAFF. The CDR3 nucleotides are TGTGCCAGCTTACAGGGGCGAGGCACTGAAGCTTTCTTT.

This sequence joins TRBV18 and TRBJ2-6, with 10 nucleotides matching TRBD1. After removal of 3 bases from V and 2 bases from J, the junction contained 1 base not matched to a gene. From germline, CDR1 is KGHSH and CDR2 LQKENI. The CDR3 contains 16 residues. CDR3 region: CASSPGQGTGANVLTF. The DNA for the CDR3 is TGTGCCAGCTCACCGGGACAGGGGACTGGGGCCAACGTCCTGACTTTC.

The chain is built from TRBV2 and TRBJ2-3, with 9 bases matching TRBD1. Trimming at V came to 8 bases and at J to 2 bases, leaving 8 bases not matched to a gene. Germline-derived CDR1 and CDR2 are SNHLY and FYNNEI. The CDR3 runs to 15 residues. CDR3 region: CASRQGQGYTDTQYF. The CDR3 DNA is TGTGCCAGCCGACAGGGACAGGGCTACACAGATACGCAGTATTTT.

The chain employs TRBV27 and TRBJ1-5; D possibly corresponds to TRBD1 (5 bases). V gave up 3 bases and J gave up 6 bases, with 12 bases separating them. The CDR3 is 14 residues long. Germline CDR1 is MNHEY and CDR2 is SMNVEV (reference sequence). The CDR3: CASSFGRGVQPQHF. CDR3 nucleotide sequence: TGTGCCAGCAGTTTTGGTAGGGGCGTTCAGCCCCAGCATTTT.

The CDR3 reads CASSRRTGGVRAYEQYF. The CDR3 nucleotides are TGTGCCAGCAGCAGACGGACAGGGGGCGTGAGGGCCTACGAGCAGTACTTC. The chain carries TRBV4-2 and TRBJ2-7; 11 positions match TRBD1. The V and J ends lost 5 bases and 2 bases, in that order; junction bases with no gene match: 11. Looked up from germline, CDR1 is LGHNA and CDR2 is YNFKEQ. The length of the CDR3 is 17 residues.

The chain employs TRBV29-1 and TRBJ1-2; TRBD1 agrees at 9 bases. The trim removed 8 bases at V and 5 bases at J, leaving 15 bases unmatched. Per the germline V gene, CDR1 is SQVTM and CDR2 is ANQGSEA. The CDR3 has 15 residues. CDR3 in amino acids: CSTQSNTGGRYGYTF. The CDR3 nucleotides read TGCAGCACCCAGAGCAATACAGGGGGCCGTTATGGCTACACCTTC.

V gene TRBV27 combines with J gene TRBJ2-7; 7 nucleotides align to TRBD1. Germline CDR1 and CDR2: MNHEY and SMNVEV (reference sequence). The CDR3 has 13 residues. The V segment lost 1 base and the J segment 7 bases; nucleotides outside the gene matches: 4. Written as DNA, the CDR3 is TGTGCCAGCAGTTTATGGGACAGCTCGGAGCAGTACTTC. Its protein is CASSLWDSSEQYF.

This clone was found once. This chain links TRBV28 with TRBJ2-6; perhaps TRBD2 as D (5 bases). V lost 2 bases to trimming and J lost 0 bases, with 8 bases between them. The CDR3 has 16 residues. CDR1 and CDR2 (germline): MDHEN, SYDVKM. The CDR3 is CASSLPSLSGANVLTF. The CDR3 coding sequence is TGTGCCAGCAGTTTACCTAGCCTCTCTGGGGCCAACGTCCTGACTTTC.

The chain uses TRBV28 and TRBJ2-1; the match to TRBD2 covers 11 bases. CDR3 length: 15 amino acids. Germline CDR1 is MDHEN and CDR2 is SYDVKM. Germline trimming cut 6 bases from V and 2 bases from J; bases unmatched to any gene: 3. The CDR3 coding sequence is TGTGCCAGCAGCTATAGCGGGGGGGCCTACAATGAGCAGTTCTTC. Amino acid sequence: CASSYSGGAYNEQFF.

The chain uses TRBV27 and TRBJ1-2, with D possibly being TRBD1 (6 bases). The CDR3 runs to 14 residues. The V gene lost 6 bases and the J gene lost 4 bases, with 15 bases spanning the gap. Germline CDR1 is MNHEY and CDR2 is SMNVEV (reference sequence). The CDR3 reads CASRPLQGPYGYTF. The CDR3 DNA reads TGTGCCAGCAGACCACTACAGGGCCCCTATGGCTACACCTTC.

The rearrangement links TRBV30 to TRBJ2-7; 9 bases map to TRBD2. The germline CDR1 and CDR2 sequences are GTSNPN and SVGIG (reference sequence). V gave up 2 bases and J gave up 3 bases; unmatched junction bases: 8. This CDR3 comprises 15 residues. The CDR3 sequence is CAWSFPGLADYEQYF. The CDR3 bases are TGTGCCTGGAGTTTCCCGGGACTAGCCGACTACGAGCAGTACTTC. The complete variable domain, with remaining parts taken from reference TRBV30 and TRBJ2-7, reads SQTIHQWPATLVQPVGSPLSLECTVEGTSNPNLYWYRQAAGRGLQLLFYSVGIGQISSEVPQNLSASRPQDRQFILSSKKLLLSDSGFYLCAWSFPGLADYEQYFGPGTRLTVT.

The rearrangement joins TRBV30 to TRBJ2-3; 9 bases agree with TRBD1. The J segment lost 2 bases and the V segment lost 0 bases, leaving 3 bases of the junction unmatched. Germline V gene sequence: CDR1 GTSNPN, CDR2 SVGIG (reference sequence). This CDR3 is 15 amino acids long. The CDR3 DNA is TGTGCCTGGAGTGTATGGGACAGGGACACAGATACGCAGTATTTT. This sequence encodes CAWSVWDRDTDTQYF.

The J gene is TRBJ2-7, the V gene TRBV27, with D maybe TRBD1 (5 bases). Germline lookup yields CDR1 MNHEY and CDR2 SMNVEV (reference sequence). V lost 5 bases and J lost 9, with 14 bases in between. CDR3 size: 12 residues. The CDR3: CASSPTPTVQYF. The DNA for the CDR3 is TGTGCCAGCAGTCCAACCCCGACAGTGCAGTACTTC.